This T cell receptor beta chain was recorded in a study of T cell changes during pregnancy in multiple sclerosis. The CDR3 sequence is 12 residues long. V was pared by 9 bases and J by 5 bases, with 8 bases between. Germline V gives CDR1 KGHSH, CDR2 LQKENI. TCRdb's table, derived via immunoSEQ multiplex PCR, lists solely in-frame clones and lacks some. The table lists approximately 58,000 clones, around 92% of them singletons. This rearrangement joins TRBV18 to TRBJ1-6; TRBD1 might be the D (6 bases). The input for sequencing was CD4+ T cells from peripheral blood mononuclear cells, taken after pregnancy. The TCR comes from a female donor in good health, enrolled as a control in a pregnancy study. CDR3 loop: CASRQDNSPLHF. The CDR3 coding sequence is TGTGCCAGTCGACAGGATAATTCACCCCTCCACTTT.